Only one count was recorded for the clone carrying this T cell receptor (beta chain). These data belong to a study of cytomegalovirus exposure and HLA in healthy donors. 13 Jbeta primers and 60 Vbeta primers were used for the PCR. The protocol was immunoSEQ multiplex PCR, while the TCRdb copy is restricted to in-frame clones and leaves out a portion. The table has 110,000 to 150,000 clones, around 75% seen once. The CDR3 contains 13 residues. V was clipped by 2 bases and J by 5 bases, with 9 bases between them. Germline CDR1 is MDHEN and CDR2 is SYDVKM. The sequenced sample consisted of PBMCs. The source of this sequence is a man aged 60 to 75 in good health and CMV-seronegative. The rearrangement joins TRBV28 to TRBJ2-5; D is perhaps TRBD2 (5 bases). The CDR3 sequence: CASSLPAVETQYF. In DNA, the CDR3 is TGTGCCAGCAGTTTACCAGCGGTGGAGACCCAGTACTTC.